This entry concerns a single TCR beta chain. This sample was included in a study of long-term antiretroviral therapy in people with HIV. Researchers report immunoSEQ v3.0 was run at survey level. The method was immunoSEQ multiplex PCR; TCRdb's version includes in-frame clones alone and lacks a portion of them. Of some 40,000 clones in the sample, over 90% are singletons; the top ten hold around 2%. Germline-derived CDR1 and CDR2 are KGHSH and LQKENI. V was pared by 2 bases and J by 4 bases, with 11 bases between. This CDR3 has 14 amino acids. The clonotype comes from a man aged 25-45 years with HIV. The V and J genes are TRBV18 and TRBJ1-1; D might be TRBD1 (5 bases). The input for sequencing was unsorted PBMCs, taken about 9.1 years after starting antiretroviral therapy. The CDR3 sequence: CASSPRGVITEAFF. CDR3 coding DNA: TGTGCCAGCTCACCAAGGGGAGTGATCACTGAAGCTTTCTTT. The whole variable domain, filled in from reference TRBV18 and TRBJ1-1, reads NAGVMQNPRHLVRRRGQEARLRCSPMKGHSHVYWYRQLPEEGLKFMVYLQKENIIDESGMPKERFSAEFPKEGPSILRIQQVVRGDSAAYFCASSPRGVITEAFFGQGTRLTVV.